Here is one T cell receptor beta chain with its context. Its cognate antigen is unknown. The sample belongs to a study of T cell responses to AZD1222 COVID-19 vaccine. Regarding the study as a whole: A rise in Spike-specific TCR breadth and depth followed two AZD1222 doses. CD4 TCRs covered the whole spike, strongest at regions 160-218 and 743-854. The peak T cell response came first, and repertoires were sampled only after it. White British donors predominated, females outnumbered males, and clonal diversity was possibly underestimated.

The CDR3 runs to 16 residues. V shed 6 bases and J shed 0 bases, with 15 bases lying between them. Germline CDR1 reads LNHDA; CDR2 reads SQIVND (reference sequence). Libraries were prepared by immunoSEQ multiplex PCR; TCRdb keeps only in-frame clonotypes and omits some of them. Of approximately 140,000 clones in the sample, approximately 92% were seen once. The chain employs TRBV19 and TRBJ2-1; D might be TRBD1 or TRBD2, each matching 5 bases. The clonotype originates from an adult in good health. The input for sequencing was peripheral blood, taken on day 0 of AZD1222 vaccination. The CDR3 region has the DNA TGTGCCAGTAGACCATGGGACCAAAGCTCCTACAATGAGCAGTTCTTC. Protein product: CASRPWDQSSYNEQFF.